The 20 T cell receptor beta chains presented below share a single source sample, sequenced in a study of technical replicates of blood from a handful of donors. TCRdb's table, derived via immunoSEQ multiplex PCR, lists solely in-frame clones and lacks some. The table lists more than 65,000 clones, 97% of them singletons. Sequencing was carried out using T cells isolated from PBMCs. These receptors all come from a human donor in good health.

The chain recombines TRBV7-9 with TRBJ1-1; TRBD1 is a possible D gene (5 bases). Per germline, CDR1 SEHNR and CDR2 FQNEAQ (reference sequence). CDR3 length: 17 residues. Trimming removed 8 bases at V and 0 bases at J, with 22 bases between. The CDR3 coding sequence is TGTGCCAGCTGGGACTCGGGAAAAGGAGTTATGAACACTGAAGCTTTCTTT. Protein sequence: CASWDSGKGVMNTEAFF.

The chain links TRBV2 to TRBJ2-1; unclear D gene. With 3 bases removed from V and 8 bases from J, the gap between germline ends came to 5 bases. The CDR3 runs to 11 residues. CDR1 and CDR2 from the germline V gene are SNHLY and FYNNEI. CDR3 nucleotide sequence: TGTGCCAGCAGTGATTCCTATGAGCAGTTCTTC. This sequence encodes CASSDSYEQFF.

The rearrangement joins TRBV4-2 to TRBJ2-7; TRBD2 is a possible D gene (6 bases). Looked up from germline, CDR1 is LGHNA and CDR2 is YNFKEQ. The V gene lost 1 base and the J gene lost 3 bases, with 10 bases spanning the gap. CDR3 length: 14 amino acids. Here the CDR3 reads CASSQVSGDYEQYF. The CDR3 DNA is TGTGCCAGCAGCCAAGTTTCGGGAGACTACGAGCAGTACTTC.

V gene TRBV19 combines with J gene TRBJ2-7, with a weak D call TRBD2 (5 bases). The CDR3 is 14 amino acids. Trimming left V 6 bases short and J 4 bases short, with 16 bases between. Per germline, CDR1 LNHDA and CDR2 SQIVND (reference sequence). The CDR3 here is CASRSGPGSYEQYF. Written as DNA, the CDR3 is TGTGCCAGTAGATCCGGGCCTGGGAGTTACGAGCAGTACTTC.

The V call is TRBV5-5, the J call TRBJ1-2, with D unclear. Deletions cut 7 bases from V and 4 bases from J, with 14 bases between. The CDR3 length is 13 residues. CDR1 is SGHKS, CDR2 YYEKEE, per germline (reference sequence). The CDR3 spells CASYEGASYGYTF. CDR3 bases: TGTGCCAGCTACGAGGGCGCGTCCTATGGCTACACCTTC.

This chain links TRBV28 with TRBJ1-1; the D is unclear. Trimming cost V 1 base and J 3 bases, with 21 bases left between them. The CDR3 totals 18 residues. Germline V CDR1 and CDR2: MDHEN, SYDVKM. The CDR3 sequence: CASSLSLAGRYVDTEAFF. CDR3 DNA: TGTGCCAGCAGTTTATCTCTGGCAGGTAGATATGTGGACACTGAAGCTTTCTTT. The whole variable domain, filled in from reference TRBV28 and TRBJ1-1, reads DVKVTQSSRYLVKRTGEKVFLECVQDMDHENMFWYRQDPGLGLRLIYFSYDVKMKEKGDIPEGYSVSREKKERFSLILESASTNQTSMYLCASSLSLAGRYVDTEAFFGQGTRLTVV.

This clone came up once. The J gene is TRBJ1-4, the V gene TRBV11-2, with a tentative D call TRBD1 (6 bases). The germline CDR1 and CDR2 sequences are SGHAT and FQNNGV. Trimming left V 2 bases short and J 6 bases short, with 13 bases between. The CDR3 spans 15 residues. The CDR3 DNA is TGTGCCAGCAGCTTACAGGGGCTGTCTCATGAAAAACTGTTTTTT. Its protein is CASSLQGLSHEKLFF.

This clone has only one observation. The rearrangement uses TRBV7-3 and TRBJ2-3, with TRBD2 identical over 8 bases. The length of the CDR3 is 14 residues. Trimming at V came to 3 bases and at J to 6 bases, leaving 5 bases not matched to a gene. Germline V gene data show CDR1 as SGHTA and CDR2 as FQGTGA. Here the CDR3 reads CASSFGGAGDTQYF. CDR3 bases: TGTGCCAGCAGCTTCGGGGGGGCGGGGGATACGCAGTATTTT.

The gene calls are TRBV27 and TRBJ2-7; 8 bases line up with TRBD2. The CDR3 is 13 residues long. J lost 8 bases, V lost 5 bases, and 8 bases had no gene match. Germline assignment: CDR1 MNHEY and CDR2 SMNVEV (reference sequence). The CDR3 DNA reads TGTGCCAGCAGTCCCGGGACTAGTTACCAGCAGTACTTC. Translated, it gives CASSPGTSYQQYF.

The CDR3 bases are TGTGCCAGCAGCACGAGGACAGGGAACGGCTACACCTTC. As protein: CASSTRTGNGYTF. The chain joins TRBV7-2 to TRBJ1-2, with TRBD1 identical over 8 bases. The CDR3 runs to 13 residues. The V gene end was trimmed by 5 bases and the J gene end by 8 bases; junction bases not matched to a gene: 7. Germline V gene sequence: CDR1 SGHTA, CDR2 FQGNSA.

This chain uses TRBV5-1 with TRBJ1-1; D remains ambiguous. The V and J ends lost 0 bases and 1 base respectively, with 13 bases between them. The CDR3 sequence is 16 residues long. CDR1 and CDR2 (germline): SGHRS, YFSETQ. The CDR3 sequence: CASSLEAGLGNTEAFF. As DNA, the CDR3 is TGCGCCAGCAGCTTGGAAGCGGGCCTAGGGAACACTGAAGCTTTCTTT.

This chain uses TRBV7-9 with TRBJ2-7, with 8 positions matching TRBD1. The V and J ends lost 6 bases and 1 base, in that order; junction bases with no gene match: 2. Germline V lookup: CDR1 SEHNR, CDR2 FQNEAQ (reference sequence). The CDR3 loop spans 13 amino acids. The CDR3 DNA reads as TGTGCCAGCAGGACAGGGGAATCCTACGAGCAGTACTTC. This sequence encodes CASRTGESYEQYF.

This sequence joins TRBV4-1 and TRBJ1-1; D unresolved. The CDR3 runs 14 residues. Trimming stripped 1 base from V and 1 base from J, with 7 bases between. Germline V CDR1 and CDR2: MGHRA, YSYEKL. The CDR3 DNA reads TGCGCCAGCAGCCAAGGAGGGCAGAACACTGAAGCTTTCTTT. It yields the protein CASSQGGQNTEAFF.

The chain recombines TRBV4-1 with TRBJ1-5, with D perhaps TRBD1 (5 bases). The CDR3 contains 17 residues. The germline V and J ends were trimmed by 0 bases and 4 bases, with 16 bases remaining between them. Germline V gives CDR1 MGHRA, CDR2 YSYEKL. Here the CDR3 reads CASSQDPGSGGNQPQHF. CDR3 coding DNA: TGCGCCAGCAGCCAAGATCCGGGTTCCGGGGGTAATCAGCCCCAGCATTTT.

The sample holds one count of this clone. This chain connects TRBV11-2 to TRBJ2-7; 9 bases agree with TRBD1. The CDR3 loop spans 16 amino acids. With V trimmed by 2 bases and J by 7 bases, 12 bases remained unmatched. The germline V gene encodes CDR1 SGHAT and CDR2 FQNNGV. For the CDR3, the DNA is TGTGCCAGCAGCTTAAGAGGGACAGGGAATCTAGGAGAGCAGTACTTC. Protein sequence: CASSLRGTGNLGEQYF.

The J gene is TRBJ1-4, the V gene TRBV27, with 7 nucleotides matching TRBD1. Germline CDR1 reads MNHEY; CDR2 reads SMNVEV (reference sequence). Trimming took 4 bases from V and 0 from J; bases not matched to a gene: 20. This CDR3 region has 21 residues. The CDR3, as DNA: TGTGCCAGCAGTTCAAACGAACTGACAGGGCAGTCCCCCTCAACTAATGAAAAACTGTTTTTT. It translates to CASSSNELTGQSPSTNEKLFF.

The rearrangement uses TRBV9 and TRBJ2-2; 10 bases match TRBD2. Germline-derived CDR1 and CDR2 are SGDLS and YYNGEE. Trimming took 4 bases from V and 6 from J; bases not matched to a gene: 9. The CDR3 spans 16 residues. CDR3 DNA sequence: TGTGCCAGCAGCATAAGAGCGGGGGGGACACCCGGGGAGCTGTTTTTT. Translating it yields CASSIRAGGTPGELFF.

The rearrangement links TRBV7-3 to TRBJ2-3, with 8 nucleotides matching TRBD2. The CDR3 covers 17 residues. Germline lookup yields CDR1 SGHTA and CDR2 FQGTGA. With V trimmed by 2 bases and J by 1 base, 8 bases remained unmatched. Here the CDR3 DNA reads TGTGCCAGCAGCTTATCGTTTAGCGGGGACGGCACAGATACGCAGTATTTT. This sequence encodes CASSLSFSGDGTDTQYF.

Only one count was recorded for this clone. The V and J genes are TRBV25-1 and TRBJ1-5; 7 bases are a match to TRBD1. The CDR3 extends over 13 amino acids. The ends lost 6 bases at V and 9 bases at J; junction bases unmatched: 8. From germline, CDR1 is MGHDK and CDR2 SYGVNS. CDR3 sequence: CASSGTGDGPQHF. CDR3 DNA sequence: TGTGCCAGCAGCGGAACAGGGGATGGGCCCCAGCATTTT. The full variable domain, in which reference TRBV25-1 and TRBJ1-5 provide the parts outside the CDR3, is EADIYQTPRYLVIGTGKKITLECSQTMGHDKMYWYQQDPGMELHLIHYSYGVNSTEKGDLSSESTVSRIRTEHFPLTLESARPSHTSQYLCASSGTGDGPQHFGDGTRLSIL.

The CDR3 sequence is CASSLNQLTGLPYEQYF. The DNA of the CDR3 is TGTGCCAGCAGTTTAAACCAACTTACAGGGCTCCCATACGAGCAGTACTTC. The chain combines TRBV28 with TRBJ2-7; the D gene is possibly TRBD1 (6 bases). This CDR3 has 17 residues. Germline lookup yields CDR1 MDHEN and CDR2 SYDVKM. V was clipped by 2 bases and J by 4 bases, with 21 bases between them. Drawing the rest from reference TRBV28 and TRBJ2-7, the complete variable domain is DVKVTQSSRYLVKRTGEKVFLECVQDMDHENMFWYRQDPGLGLRLIYFSYDVKMKEKGDIPEGYSVSREKKERFSLILESASTNQTSMYLCASSLNQLTGLPYEQYFGPGTRLTVT.